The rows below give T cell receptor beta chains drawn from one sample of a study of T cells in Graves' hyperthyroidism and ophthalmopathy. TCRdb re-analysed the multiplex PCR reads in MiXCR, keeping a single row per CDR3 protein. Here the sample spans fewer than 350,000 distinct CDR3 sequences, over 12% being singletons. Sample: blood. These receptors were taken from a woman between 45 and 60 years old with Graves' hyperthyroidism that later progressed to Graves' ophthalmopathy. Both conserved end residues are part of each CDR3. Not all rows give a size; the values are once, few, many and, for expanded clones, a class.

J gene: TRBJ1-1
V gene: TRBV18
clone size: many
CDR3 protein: CASSPGYRTEAFF

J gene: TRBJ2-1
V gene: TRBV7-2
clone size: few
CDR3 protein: CASSLDPSAGQQFF

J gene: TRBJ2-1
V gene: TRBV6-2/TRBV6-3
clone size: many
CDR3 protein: CASRRLAEYNEQFF

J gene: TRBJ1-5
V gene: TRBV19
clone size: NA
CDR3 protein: CASRFVGELGQPQHF

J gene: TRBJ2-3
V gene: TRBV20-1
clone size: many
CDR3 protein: CSAGGLAEKIGTDTQYF

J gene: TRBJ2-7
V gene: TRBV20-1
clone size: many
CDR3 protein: CSAREGEATYEQYF

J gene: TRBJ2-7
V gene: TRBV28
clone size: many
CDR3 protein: CASSFPLGGEATYEQYF

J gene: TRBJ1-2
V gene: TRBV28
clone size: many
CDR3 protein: CASSSGHPYGYTF

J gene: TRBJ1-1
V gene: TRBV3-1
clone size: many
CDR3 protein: CASSHRSEGEAFF

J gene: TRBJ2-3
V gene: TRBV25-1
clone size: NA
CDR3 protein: CASSRTGSLTDTQYF

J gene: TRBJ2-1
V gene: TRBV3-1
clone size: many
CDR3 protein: CASSQSRLEDEQFF

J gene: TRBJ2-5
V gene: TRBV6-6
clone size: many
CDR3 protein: CASSYSRPGETQYF

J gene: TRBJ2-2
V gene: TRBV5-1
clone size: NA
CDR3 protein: CASSLREVNRYRITGELFF

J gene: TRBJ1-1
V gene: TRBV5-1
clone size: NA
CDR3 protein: CASSLLPGRNTEAFF

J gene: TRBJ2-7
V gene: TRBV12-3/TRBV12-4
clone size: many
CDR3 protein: CASSPLAGGVVNEQYF

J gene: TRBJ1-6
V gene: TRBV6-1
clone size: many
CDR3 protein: CASSESGTEGSPLHF

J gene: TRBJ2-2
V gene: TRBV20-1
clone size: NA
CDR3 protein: CSAWDYTDTGGLFF

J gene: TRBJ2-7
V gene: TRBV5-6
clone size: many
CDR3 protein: CASSLPGLGGRDYEQYF

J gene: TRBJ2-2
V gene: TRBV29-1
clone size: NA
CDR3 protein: CSAWTGNGELFF

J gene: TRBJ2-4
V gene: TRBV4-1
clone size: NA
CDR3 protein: CASSPQSRQKNIQYF

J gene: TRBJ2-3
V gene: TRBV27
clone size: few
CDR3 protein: CASSQDRATDTQYF

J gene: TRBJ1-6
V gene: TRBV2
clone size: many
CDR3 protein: CATGESSYNSPLHF

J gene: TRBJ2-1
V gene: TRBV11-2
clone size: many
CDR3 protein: CASSSTSGGYNERFF

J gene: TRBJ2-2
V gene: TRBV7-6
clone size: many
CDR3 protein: CASSLAHPQSGELFF

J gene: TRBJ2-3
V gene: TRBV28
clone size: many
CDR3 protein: CASSRMEQGADTQYF

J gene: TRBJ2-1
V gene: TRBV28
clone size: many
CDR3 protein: CASSLSGYLYNEQFF

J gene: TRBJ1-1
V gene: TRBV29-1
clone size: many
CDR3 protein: CSVEVGSLNTEAFF

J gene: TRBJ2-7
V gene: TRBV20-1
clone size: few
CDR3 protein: CSATRGGAENEQYF

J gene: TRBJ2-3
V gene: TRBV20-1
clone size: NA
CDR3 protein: CSARDFSDTQYF

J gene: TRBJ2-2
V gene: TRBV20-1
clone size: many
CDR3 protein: CSARDRGQGAFGELFF

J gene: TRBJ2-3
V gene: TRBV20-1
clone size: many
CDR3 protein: CSAPGTSGNDGTDTQYF

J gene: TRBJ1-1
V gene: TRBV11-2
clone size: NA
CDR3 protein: CASSLDAAARQAFF

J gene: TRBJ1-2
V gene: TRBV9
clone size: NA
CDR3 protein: CASSVDRVGGYTF

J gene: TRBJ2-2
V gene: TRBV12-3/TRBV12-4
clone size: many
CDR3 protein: CASSLQGVWELFF

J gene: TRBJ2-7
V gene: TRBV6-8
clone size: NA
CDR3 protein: CASSYLGTSGRGSYEQYF

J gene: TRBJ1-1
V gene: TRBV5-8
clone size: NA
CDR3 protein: CASSLAMGGNTEAFF

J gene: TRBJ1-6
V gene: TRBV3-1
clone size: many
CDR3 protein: CASSQGWGGGSPLHF

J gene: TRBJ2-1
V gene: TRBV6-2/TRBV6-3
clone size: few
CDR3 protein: CASSYRPLAGAYNEQFF

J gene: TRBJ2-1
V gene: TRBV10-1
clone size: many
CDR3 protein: CASSEQLAGGYNEQFF

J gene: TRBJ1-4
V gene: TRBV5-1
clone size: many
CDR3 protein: CASSPTDGEKLFF

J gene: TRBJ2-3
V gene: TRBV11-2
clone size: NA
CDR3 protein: CASSLVVGGTDTQYF

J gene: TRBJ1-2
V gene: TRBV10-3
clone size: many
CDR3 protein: CAISEGSGVGYGYTF

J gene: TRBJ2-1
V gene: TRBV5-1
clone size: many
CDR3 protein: CASSLVGLAGGEQFF

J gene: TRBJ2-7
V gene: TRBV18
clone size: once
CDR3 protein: CASSTGQNYEQYF

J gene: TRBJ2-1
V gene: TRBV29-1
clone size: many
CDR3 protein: CSAKEGLSYNEQFF

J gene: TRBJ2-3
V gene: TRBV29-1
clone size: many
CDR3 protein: CSAETDEAADTQYF

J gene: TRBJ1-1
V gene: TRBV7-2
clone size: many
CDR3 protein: CASSRYRDTTEAFF

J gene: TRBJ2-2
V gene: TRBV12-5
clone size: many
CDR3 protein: CASGLVTDRGFTNTGELFF

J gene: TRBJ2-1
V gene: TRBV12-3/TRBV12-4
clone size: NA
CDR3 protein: CASRTSGTSYNEQFF

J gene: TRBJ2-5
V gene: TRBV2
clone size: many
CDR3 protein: CASSAPGGRASETQYF

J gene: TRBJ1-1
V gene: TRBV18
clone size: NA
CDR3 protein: CASSGQANTGAFF

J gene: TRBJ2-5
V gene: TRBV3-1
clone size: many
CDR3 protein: CASRGTSGTETQYF

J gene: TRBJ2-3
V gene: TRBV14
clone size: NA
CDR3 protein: CASSQERADTQYF

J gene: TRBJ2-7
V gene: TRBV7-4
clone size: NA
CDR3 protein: CASTPHGTGSYEQYF

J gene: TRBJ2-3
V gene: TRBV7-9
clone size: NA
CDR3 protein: CASSLTGTPLDTQYF